Presented here are 27 T cell receptor beta chains from one specimen sequenced in a study of blood T cell repertoires in COVID-19. Sequencing used immunoSEQ multiplex PCR; TCRdb keeps in-frame clones, though not all of them. The table has approximately 260,000 clones, approximately 85% seen once. The sample was PBMCs or T cells enriched from blood (not recorded which). The receptors here all came from a woman between 45 and 65 years old who had been exposed to COVID-19.

This CDR3 is CASSYSGLGHEKLFF. The CDR3 region has the DNA TGTGCCAGCAGTTACTCTGGTCTTGGCCACGAAAAACTGTTTTTT. This chain links TRBV6-5 with TRBJ1-4; D is unresolved. Germline loops: CDR1 MNHEY, CDR2 SVGAGI. This CDR3 comprises 15 residues. V gave up 0 bases and J gave up 8 bases, with 13 bases separating them.

The chain links TRBV2 to TRBJ1-2; 7 bases map to TRBD1. CDR3 length: 14 amino acids. Trimming cost V 6 bases and J 4 bases; bases outside gene matches: 8. The germline CDR1 and CDR2 sequences are SNHLY and FYNNEI. The CDR3 nucleotides read TGTGCCAGCAGCCAGGGGGGAGGCCCCTATGGCTACACCTTC. It translates to CASSQGGGPYGYTF.

The V and J genes are TRBV19 and TRBJ2-5; tentative D call: TRBD2 (6 bases). V lost 5 bases to trimming and J lost 8 bases, with 18 bases between them. The CDR3 covers 14 residues. The germline V gene encodes CDR1 LNHDA and CDR2 SQIVND (reference sequence). The CDR3 loop reads CASSSGPGGETQYF. The CDR3 DNA is TGTGCCAGTAGTTCTGGACCCGGGGGAGAAACCCAGTACTTC. Full variable domain (remainder filled in from reference TRBV19 and TRBJ2-5): DGGITQSPKYLFRKEGQNVTLSCEQNLNHDAMYWYRQDPGQGLRLIYYSQIVNDFQKGDIAEGYSVSREKKESFPLTVTSAQKNPTAFYLCASSSGPGGETQYFGPGTRLLVL.

The chain is built from TRBV5-5 and TRBJ1-1; D unclear. V gave up 3 bases and J gave up 7 bases, with 13 bases separating them. Germline CDR1 and CDR2: SGHKS and YYEKEE (reference sequence). The CDR3 covers 13 residues. The CDR3 DNA sequence: TGTGCCAGCAGCTCTGAGCCCTACCTTGAAGCTTTCTTT. Translating it yields CASSSEPYLEAFF.

The chain uses TRBV27 and TRBJ1-2; D may be TRBD1 (6 bases). Germline V gene data show CDR1 as MNHEY and CDR2 as SMNVEV (reference sequence). The CDR3 consists of 12 residues. Deletions cut 5 bases from V and 4 bases from J, with 8 bases between. The CDR3 coding sequence is TGTGCCAGCAGTCAAGGGGGCTATGGCTACACCTTC. It encodes CASSQGGYGYTF.

This clone appeared a few times. V gene TRBV20-1 combines with J gene TRBJ2-1; 11 bases agree with TRBD2. V shed 3 bases, J shed 6 bases, and the junction held 4 bases outside the gene matches. Germline CDR1 DFQATT, CDR2 SNEGSKA (reference sequence). CDR3 length: 14 amino acids. In DNA form, the CDR3 reads TGCAGTGCTAGTAGGACTAGCGGGTTCAATGAGCAGTTCTTC. This sequence encodes CSASRTSGFNEQFF.

The rearrangement uses TRBV6-5 and TRBJ2-2; unclear D gene. This CDR3 comprises 12 residues. Germline V gene data show CDR1 as MNHEY and CDR2 as SVGAGI. V was clipped by 6 bases and J by 6 bases, with 8 bases between them. CDR3 amino acids: CASRFTAGELFF. The CDR3 DNA follows: TGTGCCAGCAGGTTTACTGCCGGGGAGCTGTTTTTT.

The rearrangement joins TRBV10-3 to TRBJ2-1, with 9 bases matching TRBD2. Germline V gene data show CDR1 as ENHRY and CDR2 as SYGVKD. Unmatched junction bases numbered 6, after V lost 3 bases and J lost 6 bases. This CDR3 region has 15 residues. The CDR3 bases are TGTGCCATCAGTGACCGGACTAGCGACGGCAATGAGCAGTTCTTC. Translated: CAISDRTSDGNEQFF.

J is TRBJ2-1 and V is TRBV2; 9 positions agree with TRBD2. With 6 bases clipped from V and 4 bases from J, the junction kept 7 bases outside the gene matches. The CDR3 extends over 15 amino acids. Germline CDR1 SNHLY, CDR2 FYNNEI. Here the CDR3 DNA reads TGTGCCAGCAGGGATAGCGGGGGAGCGTACAATGAGCAGTTCTTC. It translates to CASRDSGGAYNEQFF.

The chain has TRBV6-5 and TRBJ1-3; D is ambiguous. CDR1 is MNHEY and CDR2 is SVGAGI in the germline V gene. The germline V and J ends were trimmed by 2 bases and 2 bases, with 10 bases remaining between them. This CDR3 is built from 15 residues. The CDR3 sequence is CASSYTRETGNTIYF. Here the CDR3 DNA reads TGTGCCAGCAGTTACACTAGGGAAACTGGAAACACCATATATTTT.

The chain carries TRBV5-1 and TRBJ1-3, with 8 bases matching TRBD1. Germline-derived CDR1 and CDR2 are SGHRS and YFSETQ. This CDR3 has 19 amino acids. The V gene end was trimmed by 4 bases and the J gene end by 0 bases; junction bases not matched to a gene: 15. The DNA of the CDR3 is TGCGCCAGCAGCCCCCTCGGAGGGACAGGCTCCCTCTCTGGAAACACCATATATTTT. As protein: CASSPLGGTGSLSGNTIYF.

The V call is TRBV3-1 (or the pseudogene TRBV3-2), the J call TRBJ1-2, with TRBD1 matching over 10 bases. The length of the CDR3 is 14 residues. Germline trimming cut 1 base from V and 8 bases from J; bases unmatched to any gene: 4. CDR1 LGHDT and CDR2 YNNKEL come from the germline V gene (reference sequence). The DNA for the CDR3 is TGTGCCAGCAGCCAAGGGACAGGGGGTAGGGGCTACACCTTC. As protein: CASSQGTGGRGYTF.

The rearrangement links TRBV6-5 to TRBJ1-6, with 7 bases identical to TRBD1. The V gene's germline CDR1 is MNHEY and CDR2 SVGAGI. The CDR3 loop spans 15 amino acids. The J segment lost 7 bases and the V segment lost 9 bases, leaving 12 bases of the junction unmatched. As DNA, the CDR3 is TGTGCCAGTTCGAGGGGGCCTGCCTTGAATTCACCCCTCCACTTT. Protein: CASSRGPALNSPLHF.

The chain recombines TRBV27 with TRBJ2-7; maybe TRBD1 (6 bases). The V end lost 8 bases, the J end lost 4 bases, and 15 bases lay between the germline ends. CDR3 length: 13 residues. The V gene's germline CDR1 is MNHEY and CDR2 SMNVEV (reference sequence). The CDR3 bases are TGTGCCAGCCGCCAGGGACACCTTTACGAGCAGTACTTC. Its translation: CASRQGHLYEQYF.

This sequence joins TRBV30 and TRBJ1-3; a possible D gene is TRBD1 (6 bases). The CDR3 loop spans 14 amino acids. Between the trimmed V and J ends, which lost 5 bases and 0 bases, there was a span of 11 bases. Germline CDR1 is GTSNPN and CDR2 is SVGIG (reference sequence). The CDR3 DNA reads TGTGCCTGGGGCTACAGGGCCTCTGGAAACACCATATATTTT. Protein product: CAWGYRASGNTIYF.

This clone turned up a few times. This CDR3 is also generated by other DNA sequences in the sample. V and J are TRBV27 and TRBJ1-2; 8 positions agree with TRBD1. The CDR3 length is 13 residues. CDR1 MNHEY and CDR2 SMNVEV come from the germline V gene (reference sequence). The trim removed 5 bases at V and 2 bases at J, leaving 1 base unmatched. CDR3 bases: TGTGCCAGCAGTCGGACAGGGAACTATGGCTACACCTTC. As protein: CASSRTGNYGYTF.

This chain connects TRBV27 to TRBJ1-1; 8 bases map to TRBD1. The ends lost 4 bases at V and 6 bases at J; junction bases unmatched: 7. CDR1 and CDR2 (germline): MNHEY, SMNVEV (reference sequence). The length of the CDR3 is 14 residues. Here the CDR3 DNA reads TGTGCCAGCAGTTCAGTCAGGGGGCGGGCTGAAGCTTTCTTT. Protein product: CASSSVRGRAEAFF.

J is TRBJ2-7 and V is TRBV7-6; 8 nucleotides agree with TRBD2. V lost 4 bases and J lost 3; bases outside the gene matches: 11. CDR1 and CDR2 (germline): SGHVS, FNYEAQ. The CDR3 length is 16 residues. CDR3: CASSYGAGGSDYEQYF. The CDR3 bases are TGTGCCAGCAGCTACGGGGCGGGGGGTAGCGACTACGAGCAGTACTTC.

In its sample, this clone was seen a few times. The rearrangement joins TRBV13 to TRBJ1-1; D is ambiguous. The CDR3 consists of 11 residues. CDR1 and CDR2 from the germline V gene are PRHDT and FYEKMQ (reference sequence). V lost 3 bases and J 7 bases, leaving 6 bases between the germline ends. The CDR3 nucleotides read TGTGCCAGCAGCTTTAGCAATGAAGCTTTCTTT. It is translated as CASSFSNEAFF.

Turning to this clone: This same CDR3 is encoded by further DNA sequences in the sample. This sequence joins TRBV12-3 or TRBV12-4 and TRBJ1-2, with a tentative D call TRBD1 (5 bases). The CDR3 sequence is 13 residues long. V was clipped by 6 bases and J by 0 bases, with 8 bases between them. The CDR3 protein is CASSRDSNYGYTF. The CDR3 DNA sequence: TGTGCCAGCAGCAGGGATTCTAACTATGGCTACACCTTC.

The rearrangement links TRBV5-4 to TRBJ2-7; 14 positions match TRBD2. The CDR3 extends over 15 amino acids. From germline, CDR1 is SGHNT and CDR2 YYREEE (reference sequence). V was clipped by 4 bases and J by 6 bases; unmatched bases: 6. CDR3 bases: TGTGCCAGCAGCGGGAGGGGACTAGCGGGGGCCGAGCAGTACTTC. This codes for CASSGRGLAGAEQYF.

J is TRBJ1-2 and V is TRBV29-1; tentative D call: TRBD1 (6 bases). V dropped 4 bases and J dropped 8 bases, with 11 bases sitting between them. The germline gives CDR1 SQVTM, CDR2 ANQGSEA. There are 11 residues in the CDR3. DNA for the CDR3: TGCAGCGTTGCGGGGGGCTGGGGCTACACCTTC. This gives the protein CSVAGGWGYTF.

This chain uses TRBV15 with TRBJ2-7; the D gene is possibly TRBD2 (5 bases). This CDR3 is 15 amino acids long. Looked up from germline, CDR1 is LNHNV and CDR2 is YYDKDF (reference sequence). V was clipped by 2 bases and J by 7 bases, with 18 bases between them. CDR3 DNA: TGTGCCACCAGCAGATCCCCGGACTTCTCCCTGGAGCAGTACTTC. Its translation: CATSRSPDFSLEQYF.

The chain has TRBV6-5 and TRBJ1-2; tentatively, D is TRBD1 (5 bases). CDR3 length: 14 amino acids. The germline CDR1 and CDR2 sequences are MNHEY and SVGAGI. Trimming left V 7 bases short and J 4 bases short, with 16 bases between. The DNA of the CDR3 is TGTGCCAGCACCCAGGGAGGGGTAGGCTATGGCTACACCTTC. Translating it yields CASTQGGVGYGYTF.

V usage is TRBV6-5 and J usage is TRBJ1-1; no reliable D call. The V end lost 7 bases, the J end lost 3 bases, and 12 bases lay between the germline ends. The CDR3 consists of 13 residues. Germline CDR1 is MNHEY and CDR2 is SVGAGI. In DNA, the CDR3 is TGTGCCAGCAAAGGTTTCCGGGACACTGAAGCTTTCTTT. Its translation is CASKGFRDTEAFF.

CDR3 nucleotide sequence: TGTGCCAGCAGCTATTCAGGGGATACGCAGTATTTT. It is translated as CASSYSGDTQYF. This chain joins TRBV7-6 and TRBJ2-3; the D gene is possibly TRBD1 (5 bases). From germline, CDR1 is SGHVS and CDR2 FNYEAQ. The V end was cut by 4 bases, the J end by 6 bases, with 8 bases between. This CDR3 comprises 12 residues.

This clone was picked up a small number of times. V is TRBV5-4 and J is TRBJ1-1; D is possibly TRBD1 (6 bases). CDR3 size: 13 residues. The ends were cut back, 7 bases at V and 0 bases at J, with 10 bases in the middle. The germline CDR1 and CDR2 sequences are SGHNT and YYREEE (reference sequence). The CDR3 region is CASSGGMNTEAFF. DNA of the CDR3: TGTGCCAGCTCGGGGGGCATGAACACTGAAGCTTTCTTT.